This TCR beta chain was captured by sequencing in a study of OX40 agonist ivuxolimab in advanced cancers. Regarding this clone: Antigen unknown.

With 5 bases removed from V and 2 bases from J, the gap between germline ends came to 18 bases. The V gene's germline CDR1 is SGHTA and CDR2 FQGNSA. This CDR3 has 16 amino acids. Study findings and constraints: Dose levels from 0.1 to 3.0 mg/kg saw CD4+ and CD8+ blood T cells expand clonally by week 6.

Method: immunoSEQ multiplex PCR; TCRdb's copy keeps in-frame clones and lacks some. The sample holds tens of thousands of clones, roughly 91% seen once. The sample was CD4+ or CD8+ T cells sorted from blood, taken in a trial of the OX40 agonist ivuxolimab. The chain couples TRBV7-2 to TRBJ1-1; D gene ambiguous. The receptor was isolated from an adult with an advanced solid tumor such as melanoma, head and neck, liver or kidney cancer. The chain's CDR3 is CASSLGLGEFNTEAFF. DNA for the CDR3: TGTGCCAGCAGCCTTGGTCTGGGCGAGTTTAACACTGAAGCTTTCTTT. Combining the CDR3 with reference TRBV7-2 and TRBJ1-1 gives the whole variable domain GAGVSQSPSNKVTEKGKDVELRCDPISGHTALYWYRQSLGQGLEFLIYFQGNSAPDKSGLPSDRFSAERTGGSVSTLTIQRTQQEDSAVYLCASSLGLGEFNTEAFFGQGTRLTVV.